This TCR beta chain was observed in a study of cytomegalovirus exposure and HLA in healthy donors. Study-level findings and limits: Further analysis was carried out later, and it showed several of the most significant clusters appearing linked to common viral pathogens. CMV serostatus was the only recorded immune exposure for donors. TCR beta V- and J-gene trimming was later associated with a missense DCLRE1C variant. In an earlier analysis, most TCR beta V segments were productive about 87% or about 30% of the time.

With 3 bases removed from V and 0 bases from J, the gap between germline ends came to 12 bases. Per germline, CDR1 GTSNPN and CDR2 SVGIG (reference sequence). This CDR3 has 15 residues. Of note for this clone: Its antigen is unknown.

Amplification used 60 Vbeta primers and 13 Jbeta primers. Produced via immunoSEQ multiplex PCR; TCRdb's table is partial and in-frame only. The table shows over 100,000 clones, with 50% to 75% occurring only once. The rearrangement joins TRBV30 to TRBJ1-5; D is undetermined. The specimen sequenced was PBMCs. The receptor comes from a woman between 35 and 50 years old in good health and CMV-seropositive. CDR3 amino acids: CAWSVTPYSNQPQHF. The CDR3 coding sequence is TGTGCCTGGAGCGTTACGCCCTATAGCAATCAGCCCCAGCATTTT.